In its sample, the clone carrying this T cell receptor beta chain ranks as medium-sized. Clones were sequenced by immunoSEQ multiplex PCR, and TCRdb holds only the in-frame ones, with some missing. The table records some 150,000 clones, roughly 80% of them present only once. V lost 4 bases to trimming and J lost 1 base; unmatched junction nucleotides: 1. The CDR3 contains 15 residues. The germline V gene has CDR1 SGHAT and CDR2 FQNNGV. This specimen belongs to a study of blood T cell repertoires in COVID-19. In the study overall: Samples representing acute and convalescent COVID-19 were sourced from the United States, Italy and Spain. PBMCs, B-cell-depleted T cells, or T cells were the source of the cDNA or gDNA that made up the material.

Material for sequencing was peripheral blood. The clonotype was recovered from a woman in her 70s with acute or convalescent COVID-19. The chain links TRBV11-2 to TRBJ2-2, with 9 bases identical to TRBD1. This chain's CDR3 is CASSSTGGNTGELFF. The CDR3 DNA is TGTGCCAGCAGCTCGACAGGGGGGAACACCGGGGAGCTGTTTTTT.